These 29 T cell receptor beta chains were all obtained from the same sample, sequenced in a study of blood T cell repertoires in COVID-19. TCRdb's table, derived via immunoSEQ multiplex PCR, lists solely in-frame clones and lacks some. The sample carries 190,000 or so clones, 86% recorded once. Sequenced: peripheral blood. The receptors stem from a woman between 25 and 40 years old with active or convalescent COVID-19.

The CDR3 DNA is TGCGCCAGCAGCCAAGATGACAGGGGGCTTATTAATGAAAAACTGTTTTTT. Translation: CASSQDDRGLINEKLFF. V and J are TRBV4-1 and TRBJ1-4, with 10 bases matching TRBD1. The V gene's germline CDR1 is MGHRA and CDR2 YSYEKL. The CDR3 is 17 residues long. V lost 0 bases to trimming and J lost 4 bases; unmatched junction nucleotides: 5.

This chain links TRBV19 with TRBJ2-1; a possible D gene is TRBD1 (6 bases). Germline V gene data show CDR1 as LNHDA and CDR2 as SQIVND (reference sequence). V was pared by 7 bases and J by 5 bases, with 18 bases between. The CDR3 has 15 residues. CDR3 sequence reads: CASTDPGQANNEQFF. DNA for the CDR3: TGTGCCAGTACCGATCCGGGACAAGCGAACAATGAGCAGTTCTTC.

The J gene is TRBJ2-7, the V gene TRBV28; D is perhaps TRBD2 (6 bases). This CDR3 comprises 15 residues. Trimming took 7 bases from V and 2 from J, leaving 18 bases between them. The germline gives CDR1 MDHEN, CDR2 SYDVKM. The CDR3 here is CASIPYREFPYEQYF. CDR3 nucleotide sequence: TGTGCCAGCATCCCTTATCGGGAGTTCCCCTACGAGCAGTACTTC.

V usage is TRBV5-1 and J usage is TRBJ1-3, with D tentatively TRBD1 (6 bases). Trimming pared 4 bases from V and 2 bases from J, leaving 16 bases between. The CDR3 covers 16 residues. CDR1 is SGHRS, CDR2 YFSETQ, per germline. CDR3 DNA sequence: TGCGCCAGCAGCCCGACAGGTCCGGATGCTGGAAACACCATATATTTT. Its translation is CASSPTGPDAGNTIYF.

The rearrangement uses TRBV4-1 and TRBJ1-5; D not certain. Trimming pared 0 bases from V and 6 bases from J, leaving 6 bases between. Germline loops: CDR1 MGHRA, CDR2 YSYEKL. This CDR3 has 13 residues. CDR3 in amino acids: CASSQDISQPQHF. In nucleotides, the CDR3 is TGCGCCAGCAGCCAAGATATCAGTCAGCCCCAGCATTTT.

V is TRBV6-5 and J is TRBJ2-7; TRBD2 matches at 12 bases. The J segment lost 2 bases and the V segment lost 4 bases, leaving 6 bases of the junction unmatched. The germline V gene encodes CDR1 MNHEY and CDR2 SVGAGI. The length of the CDR3 is 16 residues. The CDR3 DNA sequence: TGTGCCAGCAGTTCCCCGACTAGCGGGAGTCCCTACGAGCAGTACTTC. Translating it yields CASSSPTSGSPYEQYF.

This chain links TRBV2 with TRBJ1-1, with a weak D call TRBD1 (5 bases). The germline V gene encodes CDR1 SNHLY and CDR2 FYNNEI. V lost 3 bases and J lost 6, with 17 bases in between. The CDR3 sequence is 15 residues long. DNA of the CDR3: TGTGCCAGCAGTGAGGTGGGGCAGGGCCTCTCTGAAGCTTTCTTT. This codes for CASSEVGQGLSEAFF.

The rearrangement uses TRBV6-5 and TRBJ1-4, with D unresolved. Trimming removed 5 bases at V and 7 bases at J, with 17 bases between. The CDR3 loop spans 15 amino acids. Germline V gives CDR1 MNHEY, CDR2 SVGAGI. CDR3 amino acids: CASSPRDRHREKLFF. DNA of the CDR3: TGTGCCAGCAGTCCCCGGGATCGCCACCGTGAAAAACTGTTTTTT.

The chain links TRBV29-1 to TRBJ2-4; unclear D gene. Trimming took 4 bases from V and 5 from J, leaving 12 bases between them. Germline CDR1 SQVTM, CDR2 ANQGSEA. The CDR3 is made up of 13 amino acids. The CDR3 is CSVAYTVQNIQYF. Here the CDR3 DNA reads TGCAGCGTTGCTTATACAGTCCAAAACATTCAGTACTTC.

The chain joins TRBV19 to TRBJ1-1, with 8 bases lining up with TRBD1. This CDR3 contains 14 residues. V lost 4 bases to trimming and J lost 5 bases; unmatched junction nucleotides: 6. Germline CDR1 reads LNHDA; CDR2 reads SQIVND (reference sequence). CDR3 coding DNA: TGTGCCAGTAGTAAACAGGGGGTACGGACTGAAGCTTTCTTT. Translating gives CASSKQGVRTEAFF.

This sequence joins TRBV27 and TRBJ1-5, with 10 nucleotides matching TRBD1. CDR3 size: 15 residues. Germline V gene data show CDR1 as MNHEY and CDR2 as SMNVEV (reference sequence). V trimming: 6 bases; J trimming: 3 bases; junction bases outside the gene matches: 5. DNA for the CDR3: TGTGCCAGCAGCCAGACAGGGGGCGACAATCAGCCCCAGCATTTT. Its protein is CASSQTGGDNQPQHF.

V gene TRBV7-9 combines with J gene TRBJ1-1, with D possibly matching TRBD1 (6 bases). Trimming cost V 6 bases and J 6 bases, with 14 bases left between them. The CDR3 extends over 13 amino acids. Germline values: CDR1 SEHNR, CDR2 FQNEAQ (reference sequence). The CDR3 loop is CASRQTGIAEAFF. CDR3 in DNA: TGTGCCAGCAGGCAAACAGGGATCGCTGAAGCTTTCTTT.

V and J are TRBV28 and TRBJ2-7; D is perhaps TRBD1 (5 bases). V gave up 7 bases and J gave up 0 bases, with 16 bases separating them. The CDR3 has 15 residues. The germline V gene encodes CDR1 MDHEN and CDR2 SYDVKM. CDR3 loop: CASTADRVSSYEQYF. The CDR3 DNA follows: TGTGCCAGCACTGCCGACAGAGTCAGCTCCTACGAGCAGTACTTC.

Concerning this clone: One end of the junction is discordant with germline, which a read error may explain. The rearrangement links TRBV6-1 to TRBJ2-7; TRBD2 matches at 7 bases. Germline CDR1 is MNHNS and CDR2 is SASEGT. CDR3 size: 15 residues. In nucleotides, the CDR3 is TGTGCCAGCAGAGAAGGACTCTTCGGGGGGTACGAGCAGTACTTC. It encodes CASREGLFGGYEQYF.

This chain joins TRBV19 and TRBJ1-4, with 10 bases that match TRBD1. Germline lookup yields CDR1 LNHDA and CDR2 SQIVND (reference sequence). The CDR3 sequence is 14 residues long. V lost 5 bases to trimming and J lost 10 bases; unmatched junction nucleotides: 7. The CDR3 spells CASSPGTGVGKLFF. DNA for the CDR3: TGTGCCAGTAGTCCCGGGACAGGGGTCGGAAAACTGTTTTTT.

Concerning this clone itself: This sample includes further DNA sequences coding for the same CDR3. The chain has TRBV5-1 and TRBJ1-3; possible D gene TRBD1, 5 bases. This CDR3 has 15 amino acids. CDR1 and CDR2 (germline): SGHRS, YFSETQ. V was clipped by 0 bases and J by 0 bases, with 7 bases between them. CDR3 sequence (DNA): TGCGCCAGCAGCTTGGTAGGGGACTCTGGAAACACCATATATTTT. This translates into CASSLVGDSGNTIYF. The whole variable domain, remainder taken from reference TRBV5-1 and TRBJ1-3, is KAGVTQTPRYLIKTRGQQVTLSCSPISGHRSVSWYQQTPGQGLQFLFEYFSETQRNKGNFPGRFSGRQFSNSRSEMNVSTLELGDSALYLCASSLVGDSGNTIYFGEGSWLTVV.

The chain couples TRBV7-8 to TRBJ1-1; D is perhaps TRBD1 (5 bases). In germline, CDR1 is SGHVS, CDR2 FQNEAQ. With 7 bases removed from V and 0 bases from J, the gap between germline ends came to 15 bases. This CDR3 has 15 residues. The CDR3 protein is CASILDRLMNTEAFF. CDR3 in DNA: TGTGCCAGCATTTTAGACAGATTAATGAACACTGAAGCTTTCTTT. The variable domain in full, completed from reference TRBV7-8 and TRBJ1-1, reads GAGVSQSPRYKVAKRGQDVALRCDPISGHVSLFWYQQALGQGPEFLTYFQNEAQLDKSGLPSDRFFAERPEGSVSTLKIQRTQQEDSAVYLCASILDRLMNTEAFFGQGTRLTVV.

The chain is built from TRBV9 and TRBJ2-3; 8 nucleotides match TRBD1. Germline trimming cut 7 bases from V and 6 bases from J; bases unmatched to any gene: 7. Germline V gene lookup returns CDR1 SGDLS and CDR2 YYNGEE. The CDR3 sequence is 13 residues long. Here the CDR3 DNA reads TGTGCCAGCGGACAGGGTACTCGGGATACGCAGTATTTT. It yields the protein CASGQGTRDTQYF. Looking up the rest from reference TRBV9 and TRBJ2-3 gives the full variable domain: DSGVTQTPKHLITATGQRVTLRCSPRSGDLSVYWYQQSLDQGLQFLIQYYNGEERAKGNILERFSAQQFPDLHSELNLSSLELGDSALYFCASGQGTRDTQYFGPGTRLTVL.

J is TRBJ2-1 and V is TRBV24-1; a weak D match, TRBD1 (6 bases). CDR1 and CDR2 (germline): KGHDR, SFDVKD. The CDR3 spans 16 residues. V lost 4 bases to trimming and J lost 0 bases, with 12 bases between them. CDR3 loop: CATSEPGVVSYNEQFF. The CDR3 coding sequence is TGTGCCACCAGTGAGCCAGGGGTAGTCTCCTACAATGAGCAGTTCTTC.

This chain links TRBV27 with TRBJ1-2, with TRBD1 matching 7 bases. The CDR3 extends over 15 amino acids. Looked up from germline, CDR1 is MNHEY and CDR2 is SMNVEV (reference sequence). V shed 6 bases, J shed 0 bases, and the junction held 7 bases outside the gene matches. The CDR3 here is CASRTNRGPNYGYTF. For the CDR3, the DNA is TGTGCCAGCAGGACCAACAGGGGACCTAACTATGGCTACACCTTC.

J is TRBJ2-1 and V is TRBV19, with TRBD1 matching 9 bases. Germline trimming cut 7 bases from V and 6 bases from J; bases unmatched to any gene: 10. Germline CDR1 is LNHDA and CDR2 is SQIVND (reference sequence). CDR3 length: 15 residues. In nucleotides, the CDR3 is TGTGCCAGTACCCAGTGGGGACAGGGTATCAATGAGCAGTTCTTC. Its protein is CASTQWGQGINEQFF.

V and J are TRBV7-9 and TRBJ1-4; 8 bases fit TRBD1. Trimming removed 5 bases from V and 8 bases from J; junction bases left unmatched: 13. This CDR3 comprises 16 residues. Germline values: CDR1 SEHNR, CDR2 FQNEAQ (reference sequence). In DNA, the CDR3 is TGTGCCAGCAGCCTCGTCCCGGACAGGGTTGGGGAAAAACTGTTTTTT. Translated: CASSLVPDRVGEKLFF. Complete variable domain (other parts from reference TRBV7-9 and TRBJ1-4): DTGVSQNPRHKITKRGQNVTFRCDPISEHNRLYWYRQTLGQGPEFLTYFQNEAQLEKSRLLSDRFSAERPKGSFSTLEIQRTEQGDSAMYLCASSLVPDRVGEKLFFGSGTQLSVL.

The V and J genes are TRBV28 and TRBJ2-7, with D perhaps matching TRBD1 (6 bases). Per the germline V gene, CDR1 is MDHEN and CDR2 is SYDVKM. This CDR3 region has 17 residues. The ends were cut back, 3 bases at V and 2 bases at J, with 20 bases in the middle. The chain's CDR3 is CASSLPVFGGATYEQYF. DNA of the CDR3: TGTGCCAGCAGTTTGCCCGTATTTGGGGGCGCGACCTACGAGCAGTACTTC.

The V call is TRBV6-1, the J call TRBJ1-1; TRBD1 matches 9 bases. V gave up 3 bases and J gave up 9 bases; unmatched junction bases: 14. This CDR3 contains 16 residues. Germline CDR1 MNHNS, CDR2 SASEGT. The CDR3 DNA reads as TGTGCCAGCAGTGACAGGAGAGGGACAGGGCAGTTCCAAGCTTTCTTT. This translates into CASSDRRGTGQFQAFF.

The rearrangement links TRBV30 to TRBJ2-7, with D possibly TRBD1 on 6 matching bases. Trimming left V 6 bases short and J 0 bases short, with 15 bases between. The germline V gene encodes CDR1 GTSNPN and CDR2 SVGIG (reference sequence). The length of the CDR3 is 14 residues. CDR3 residues: CACTGTFSSYEQYF. The CDR3 bases are TGTGCCTGCACTGGGACATTCAGCTCCTACGAGCAGTACTTC. Variable domain in full (rest from reference TRBV30 and TRBJ2-7): SQTIHQWPATLVQPVGSPLSLECTVEGTSNPNLYWYRQAAGRGLQLLFYSVGIGQISSEVPQNLSASRPQDRQFILSSKKLLLSDSGFYLCACTGTFSSYEQYFGPGTRLTVT.

The chain couples TRBV29-1 to TRBJ2-2, with 7 bases fitting TRBD2. Losses at the gene ends were 4 bases for V and 4 bases for J; bases not matched to a gene: 6. This CDR3 has 14 amino acids. Per the germline V gene, CDR1 is SQVTM and CDR2 is ANQGSEA. CDR3 sequence reads: CSVAPLAGTGELFF. CDR3 sequence (DNA): TGCAGCGTTGCGCCGTTAGCGGGCACCGGGGAGCTGTTTTTT.

The chain joins TRBV5-6 to TRBJ2-2; 9 nucleotides match TRBD2. CDR1 SGHDT and CDR2 YYEEEE come from the germline V gene. V shed 0 bases and J 1 base; nucleotides not matched to a gene: 4. There are 17 residues in the CDR3. In nucleotides, the CDR3 is TGTGCCAGCAGCTTGGCATATAGCGGGAGGAACACCGGGGAGCTGTTTTTT. Translated, it gives CASSLAYSGRNTGELFF. Using reference TRBV5-6 and TRBJ2-2 for the parts outside the CDR3, the full variable domain is DAGVTQSPTHLIKTRGQQVTLRCSPKSGHDTVSWYQQALGQGPQFIFQYYEEEERQRGNFPDRFSGHQFPNYSSELNVNALLLGDSALYLCASSLAYSGRNTGELFFGEGSRLTVL.

This sequence joins TRBV6-2 or TRBV6-3 and TRBJ2-7; TRBD2 might be the D (5 bases). V gave up 4 bases and J gave up 7 bases, with 17 bases separating them. Germline CDR1 and CDR2: MNHEY and SVGEGT. The CDR3 is 14 residues long. CDR3 residues: CASSWTPAVWEQYF. The CDR3 DNA is TGTGCCAGCAGTTGGACTCCCGCCGTTTGGGAGCAGTACTTC.

The rearrangement uses TRBV25-1 and TRBJ2-3, with D tentatively TRBD2 (6 bases). The CDR3 covers 16 residues. Per germline, CDR1 MGHDK and CDR2 SYGVNS. Deletions cut 2 bases from V and 2 bases from J, with 14 bases between. DNA for the CDR3: TGTGCCAGCAGTGAAGGTCGGGGGACCCTCACAGATACGCAGTATTTT. As protein: CASSEGRGTLTDTQYF.